The count of the clone carrying this T cell receptor (beta chain) is one. CDR1 MGHDK and CDR2 SYGVNS come from the germline V gene. The CDR3 loop spans 13 amino acids. Trimming took 4 bases from V and 11 from J; bases not matched to a gene: 4. This sample was included in a study of blood T cell repertoires in COVID-19. Source study methods: Counts of nucleated cells, estimated from reference gene primer amplification, were obtained. Sequencing was performed with immunoSEQ multiplex PCR; in TCRdb, only in-frame clones are kept and a portion is missing. Clonal size and the V and J genes are those of that table, whereas D and trimming came from the DNA. Here the sample spans about 240,000 clones, 70% to 85% being singletons.

The sequencing sample was made of peripheral blood. This sequence joins TRBV25-1 and TRBJ1-6; TRBD1 aligns across 8 bases. The receptor was derived from an elderly woman with acute or convalescent COVID-19. The CDR3 region is CASSGKDRAPLHF. The CDR3 region has the DNA TGTGCCAGCAGTGGAAAGGACAGGGCACCCCTCCACTTT. Using reference TRBV25-1 and TRBJ1-6 for the parts outside the CDR3, the full variable domain is EADIYQTPRYLVIGTGKKITLECSQTMGHDKMYWYQQDPGMELHLIHYSYGVNSTEKGDLSSESTVSRIRTEHFPLTLESARPSHTSQYLCASSGKDRAPLHFGNGTRLTVT.